In its sample, the clone carrying this T cell receptor (beta chain) was seen many times. Its antigen is currently unknown. One entry per CDR3 protein results from TCRdb running MiXCR on the reads. The table has around 550,000 distinct CDR3 sequences, approximately 26% seen once; the top ten hold roughly 13%. This sample was included in a study of T cell repertoires in cytomegalovirus infection. V was pared by 5 bases and J by 1 base, with 3 bases of the junction left unmatched. The CDR3 runs to 16 residues. Germline V CDR1 and CDR2: SGHNT, YENEEA. Points from the study as a whole: Frequencies of public TCR beta families were cumulated, and this identified carriers of CMV plus the relevant HLA.

Material: PBMCs. The clonotype comes from a human donor in good health (CMV status not recorded). Some clones in this sample may be carry-over from other donors' samples. The V and J genes are TRBV11-3 and TRBJ2-2, with 11 bases matching TRBD2. CDR3 amino acids: CASSRGLAGNTGELFF. The CDR3 nucleotides are TGTGCCAGCAGCCGAGGACTAGCGGGGAACACCGGGGAGCTGTTTTTT.